The clone carrying this T cell receptor (beta chain) was counted ten times or more. The data are from a study of molecular identifiers for immune sequencing clone quantification. Germline values: CDR1 SEHNR, CDR2 FQNEAQ (reference sequence). The CDR3 has 14 residues. The ends were cut back, 5 bases at V and 6 bases at J, with 17 bases in the middle. Using its own MiXCR run on the PCR reads, TCRdb lists one record per CDR3 protein. The sample shows just over 95,000 distinct CDR3 sequences, 20% to 25% of them seen only once. Material: naive CD8+ T cells from blood, with Jurkat cell RNA spiked in. Subset described: FACS-sorted CD8+CD4-CCR7+CD45RA+ naive T cells. The sequence derives from a human donor in good health. Some libraries in this study had Jurkat cell RNA spiked in. The chain links TRBV7-9 to TRBJ2-7, with D perhaps TRBD1 or TRBD2 (5 bases each). The CDR3 loop reads CASSQGAGTGEQYF. The CDR3 DNA is TGTGCCAGCAGCCAGGGAGCAGGCACGGGCGAGCAGTACTTC.